This TCR beta chain was observed in a study of blood T cells in healthy people across ages. CDR3 length equals 21 residues. Unmatched junction bases numbered 26, after V lost 5 bases and J lost 7 bases. Germline V gene sequence: CDR1 SGHAT, CDR2 FQNNGV. Through a sample-barcoded 5' primer and a J-beta primer mix, a second PCR was run for roughly 6 to 11 cycles. TCRdb re-called the 5' RACE reads through MiXCR, storing one row per CDR3 protein. The table lists around 990,000 distinct CDR3 sequences, approximately 25% of them singletons. These data were also filed under a second study, of T cells of mothers and their children. From that study: Once extracted, all RNA went into cDNA synthesis at approximately 1.5 ug per 15 ul.

This receptor was identified in a girl aged 2-10 years in good health. The rearrangement uses TRBV11-2 and TRBJ2-1; 10 bases map to TRBD2. The sequenced sample consisted of blood. The CDR3 coding sequence is TGTGCCAGCAGCAGGCATGCCCCTCTGTCAGCGGGAGGGCCGTTGAAGAATGAGCAGTTCTTC. As protein: CASSRHAPLSAGGPLKNEQFF.